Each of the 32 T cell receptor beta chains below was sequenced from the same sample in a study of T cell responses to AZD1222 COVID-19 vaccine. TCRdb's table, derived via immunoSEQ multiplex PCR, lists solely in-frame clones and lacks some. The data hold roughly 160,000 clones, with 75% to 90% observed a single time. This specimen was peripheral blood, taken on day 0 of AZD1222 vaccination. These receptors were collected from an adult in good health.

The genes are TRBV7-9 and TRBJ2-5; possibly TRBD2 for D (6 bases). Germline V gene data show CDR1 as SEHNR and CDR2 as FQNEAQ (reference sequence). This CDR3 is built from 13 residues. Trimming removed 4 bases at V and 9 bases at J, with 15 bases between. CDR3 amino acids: CASSSGEIDAQYF. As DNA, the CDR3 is TGTGCCAGCAGCTCGGGGGAAATAGACGCCCAGTACTTC.

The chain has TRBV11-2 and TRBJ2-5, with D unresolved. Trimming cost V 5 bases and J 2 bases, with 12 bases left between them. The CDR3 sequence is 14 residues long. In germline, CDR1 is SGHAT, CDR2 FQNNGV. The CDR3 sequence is CASSPPGGQETQYF. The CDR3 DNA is TGTGCCAGCAGCCCCCCGGGTGGACAAGAGACCCAGTACTTC.

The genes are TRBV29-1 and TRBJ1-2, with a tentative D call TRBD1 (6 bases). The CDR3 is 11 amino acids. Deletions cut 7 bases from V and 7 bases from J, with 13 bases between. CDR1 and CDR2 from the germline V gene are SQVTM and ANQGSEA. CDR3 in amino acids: CSGEAQGGYTF. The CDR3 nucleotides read TGCAGCGGCGAGGCACAGGGTGGCTACACCTTC.

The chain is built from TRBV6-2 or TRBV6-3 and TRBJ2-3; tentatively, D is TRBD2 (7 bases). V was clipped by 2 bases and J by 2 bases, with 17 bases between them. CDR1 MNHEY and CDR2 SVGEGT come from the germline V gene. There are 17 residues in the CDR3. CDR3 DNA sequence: TGTGCCAGCAGTTACCCGCGCGGCGGGGGCTACACAGATACGCAGTATTTT. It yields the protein CASSYPRGGGYTDTQYF.

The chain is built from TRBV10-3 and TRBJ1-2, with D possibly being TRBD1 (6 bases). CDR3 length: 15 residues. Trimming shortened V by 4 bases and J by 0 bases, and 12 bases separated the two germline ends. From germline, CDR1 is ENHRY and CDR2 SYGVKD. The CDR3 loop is CAISGKGDANYGYTF. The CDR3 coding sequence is TGTGCCATCAGTGGGAAGGGGGATGCTAACTATGGCTACACCTTC.

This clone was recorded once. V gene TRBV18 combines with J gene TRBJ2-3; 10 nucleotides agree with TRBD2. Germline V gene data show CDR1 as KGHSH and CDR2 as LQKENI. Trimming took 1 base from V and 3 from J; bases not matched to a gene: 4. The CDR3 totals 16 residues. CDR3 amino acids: CASSPQSGGATDTQYF. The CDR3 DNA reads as TGTGCCAGCTCACCACAAAGCGGGGGGGCGACAGATACGCAGTATTTT.

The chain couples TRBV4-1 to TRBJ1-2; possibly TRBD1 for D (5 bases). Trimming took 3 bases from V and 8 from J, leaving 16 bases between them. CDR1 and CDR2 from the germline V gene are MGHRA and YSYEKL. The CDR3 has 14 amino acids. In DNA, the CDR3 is TGCGCCAGCAGCCATCTGGACAACCCGGGGGGCTACACCTTC. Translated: CASSHLDNPGGYTF.

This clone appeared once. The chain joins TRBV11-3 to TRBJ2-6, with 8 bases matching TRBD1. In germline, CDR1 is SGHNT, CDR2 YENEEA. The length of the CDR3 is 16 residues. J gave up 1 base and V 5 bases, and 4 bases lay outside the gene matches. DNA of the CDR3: TGTGCCAGCAGCCCGTGGACAGGGTCTGGGGCCAACGTCCTGACTTTC. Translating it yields CASSPWTGSGANVLTF.

The CDR3 nucleotides read TGTGCCAGCAGCCGGCCTCTAGCGGGGGGGCCTCGGAATGAGCAGTTCTTC. Amino acids: CASSRPLAGGPRNEQFF. This chain connects TRBV3-1 (or the pseudogene TRBV3-2) to TRBJ2-1, with 12 bases identical to TRBD2. The V gene's germline CDR1 is LGHDT and CDR2 YNNKEL (reference sequence). V trimming: 4 bases; J trimming: 7 bases; junction bases outside the gene matches: 11. The CDR3 length is 17 residues.

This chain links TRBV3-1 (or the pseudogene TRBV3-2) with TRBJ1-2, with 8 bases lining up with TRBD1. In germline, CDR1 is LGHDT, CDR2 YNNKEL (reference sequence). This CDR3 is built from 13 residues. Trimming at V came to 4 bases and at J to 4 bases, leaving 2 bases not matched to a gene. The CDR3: CASSPTGAYGYTF. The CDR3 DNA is TGTGCCAGCAGCCCGACAGGGGCCTATGGCTACACCTTC.

The CDR3 sequence is CASSQVIGVNEKLFF. CDR3 DNA sequence: TGCGCCAGCAGCCAGGTCATTGGGGTTAATGAAAAACTGTTTTTT. The chain is built from TRBV4-1 and TRBJ1-4; D not resolved. The germline V gene has CDR1 MGHRA and CDR2 YSYEKL. V dropped 3 bases and J dropped 4 bases, with 12 bases sitting between them. The CDR3 contains 15 residues.

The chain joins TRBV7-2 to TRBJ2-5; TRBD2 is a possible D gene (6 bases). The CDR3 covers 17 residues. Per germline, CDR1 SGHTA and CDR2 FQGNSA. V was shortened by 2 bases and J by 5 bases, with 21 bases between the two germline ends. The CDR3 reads CASSLFGQATGGETQYF. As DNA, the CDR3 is TGTGCCAGCAGCTTATTTGGGCAGGCAACCGGAGGGGAGACCCAGTACTTC.

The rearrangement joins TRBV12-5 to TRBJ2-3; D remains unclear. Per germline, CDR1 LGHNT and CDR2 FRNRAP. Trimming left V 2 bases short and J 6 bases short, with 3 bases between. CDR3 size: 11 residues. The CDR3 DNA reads TGTGCTAGTGGTTTGTCTGATACGCAGTATTTT. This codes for CASGLSDTQYF.

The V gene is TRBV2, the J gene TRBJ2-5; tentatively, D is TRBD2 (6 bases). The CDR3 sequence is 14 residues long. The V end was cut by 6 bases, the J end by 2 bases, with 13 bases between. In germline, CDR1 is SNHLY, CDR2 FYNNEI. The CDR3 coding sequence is TGTGCCAGCAGGGGGGACTCGAAACAAGAGACCCAGTACTTC. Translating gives CASRGDSKQETQYF. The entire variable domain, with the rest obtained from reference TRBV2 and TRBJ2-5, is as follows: EPEVTQTPSHQVTQMGQEVILRCVPISNHLYFYWYRQILGQKVEFLVSFYNNEISEKSEIFDDQFSVERPDGSNFTLKIRSTKLEDSAMYFCASRGDSKQETQYFGPGTRLLVL.

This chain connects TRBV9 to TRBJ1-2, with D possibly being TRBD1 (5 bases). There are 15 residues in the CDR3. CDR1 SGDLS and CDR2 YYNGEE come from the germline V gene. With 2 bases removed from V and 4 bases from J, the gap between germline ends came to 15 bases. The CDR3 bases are TGTGCCAGCAGCGTGGAATCAGGGAGAGGCTATGGCTACACCTTC. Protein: CASSVESGRGYGYTF.

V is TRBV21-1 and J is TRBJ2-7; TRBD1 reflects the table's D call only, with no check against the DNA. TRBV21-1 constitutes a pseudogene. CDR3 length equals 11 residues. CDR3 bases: TGTGCCAGCAGCACCAGGGCCGAGCAGTACGTC. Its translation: CASSTRAEQYV.

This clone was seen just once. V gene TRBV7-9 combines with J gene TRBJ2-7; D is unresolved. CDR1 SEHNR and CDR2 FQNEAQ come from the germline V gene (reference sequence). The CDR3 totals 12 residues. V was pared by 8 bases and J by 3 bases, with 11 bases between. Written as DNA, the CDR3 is TGTGCCAGCCTAGGAATTAACTACGAGCAGTACGTC. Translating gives CASLGINYEQYV.

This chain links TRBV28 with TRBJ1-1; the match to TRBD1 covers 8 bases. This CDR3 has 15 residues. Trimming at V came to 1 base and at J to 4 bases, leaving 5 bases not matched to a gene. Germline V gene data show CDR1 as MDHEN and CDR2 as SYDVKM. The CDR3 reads CASSLSDTGGTEAFF. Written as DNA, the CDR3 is TGTGCCAGCAGTTTATCAGATACAGGGGGCACTGAAGCTTTCTTT.

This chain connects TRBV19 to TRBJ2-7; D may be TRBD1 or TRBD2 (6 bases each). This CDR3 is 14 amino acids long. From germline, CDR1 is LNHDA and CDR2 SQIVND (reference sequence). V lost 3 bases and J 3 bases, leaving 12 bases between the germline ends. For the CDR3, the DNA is TGTGCCAGTAGTATGGTTCGGGGGCTCTACGAGCAGTACTTC. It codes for CASSMVRGLYEQYF.

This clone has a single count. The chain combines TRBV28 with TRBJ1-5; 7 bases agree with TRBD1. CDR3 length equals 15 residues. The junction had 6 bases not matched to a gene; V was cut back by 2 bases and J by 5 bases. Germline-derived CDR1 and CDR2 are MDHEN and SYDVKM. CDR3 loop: CASSLRQGSDQPQHF. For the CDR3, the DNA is TGTGCCAGCAGTTTACGACAGGGTAGTGATCAGCCCCAGCATTTT.

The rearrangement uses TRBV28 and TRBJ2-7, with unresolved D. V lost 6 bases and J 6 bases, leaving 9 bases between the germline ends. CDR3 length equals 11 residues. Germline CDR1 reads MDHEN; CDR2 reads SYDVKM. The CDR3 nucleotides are TGTGCCAGCAGCTGGTCAGGCGAGCAGTACTTC. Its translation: CASSWSGEQYF.

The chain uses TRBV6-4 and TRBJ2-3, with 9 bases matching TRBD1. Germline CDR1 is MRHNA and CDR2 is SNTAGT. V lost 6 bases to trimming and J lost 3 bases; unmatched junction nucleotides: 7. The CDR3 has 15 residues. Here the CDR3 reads CASSLQGAATDTQYF. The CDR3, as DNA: TGTGCCAGCAGCTTACAGGGGGCAGCTACAGATACGCAGTATTTT.

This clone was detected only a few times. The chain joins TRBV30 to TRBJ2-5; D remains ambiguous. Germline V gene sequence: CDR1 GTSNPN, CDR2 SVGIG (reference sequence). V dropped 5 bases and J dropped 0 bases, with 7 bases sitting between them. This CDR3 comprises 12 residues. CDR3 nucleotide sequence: TGTGCCTGGGGCGCGTACCAAGAGACCCAGTACTTC. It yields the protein CAWGAYQETQYF.

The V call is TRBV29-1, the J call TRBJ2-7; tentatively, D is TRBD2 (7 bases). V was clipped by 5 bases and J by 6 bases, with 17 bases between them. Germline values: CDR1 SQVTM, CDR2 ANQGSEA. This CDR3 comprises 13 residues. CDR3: CSVLGGPGGEQYF. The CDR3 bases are TGCAGCGTTCTTGGGGGGCCGGGGGGCGAGCAGTACTTC.

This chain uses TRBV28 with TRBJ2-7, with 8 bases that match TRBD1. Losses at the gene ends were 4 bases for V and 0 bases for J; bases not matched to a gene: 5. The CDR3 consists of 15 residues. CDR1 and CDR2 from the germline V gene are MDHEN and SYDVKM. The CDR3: CASSSTGGSSYEQYF. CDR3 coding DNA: TGTGCCAGCAGTTCAACAGGGGGAAGCTCCTACGAGCAGTACTTC.

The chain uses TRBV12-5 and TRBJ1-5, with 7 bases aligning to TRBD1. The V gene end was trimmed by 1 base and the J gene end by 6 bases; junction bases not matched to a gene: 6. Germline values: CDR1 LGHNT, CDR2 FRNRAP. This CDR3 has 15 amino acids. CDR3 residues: CASGLGTGVAQPQHF. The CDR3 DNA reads TGTGCTAGTGGTTTGGGTACAGGGGTTGCTCAGCCCCAGCATTTT.

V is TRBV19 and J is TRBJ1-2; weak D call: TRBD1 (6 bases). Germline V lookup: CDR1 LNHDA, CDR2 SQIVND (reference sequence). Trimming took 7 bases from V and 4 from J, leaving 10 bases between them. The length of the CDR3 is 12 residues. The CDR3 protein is CASKGQTYGYTF. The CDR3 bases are TGTGCCAGTAAAGGACAGACCTATGGCTACACCTTC.

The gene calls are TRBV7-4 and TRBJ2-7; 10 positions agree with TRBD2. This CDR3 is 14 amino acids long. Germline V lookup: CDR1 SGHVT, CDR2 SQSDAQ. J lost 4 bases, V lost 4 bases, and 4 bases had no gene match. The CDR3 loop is CASSSSLAGYEQYV. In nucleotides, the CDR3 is TGTGCCAGCAGCTCCTCACTAGCGGGATACGAGCAGTACGTC.

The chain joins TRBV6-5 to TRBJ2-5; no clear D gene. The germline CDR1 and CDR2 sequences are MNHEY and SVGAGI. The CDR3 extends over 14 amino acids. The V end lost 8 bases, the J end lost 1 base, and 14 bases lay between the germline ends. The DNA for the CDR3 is TGTGCCAGCTCTAGTGGGTCGCTCCAAGAGACCCAGTACTTC. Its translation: CASSSGSLQETQYF.

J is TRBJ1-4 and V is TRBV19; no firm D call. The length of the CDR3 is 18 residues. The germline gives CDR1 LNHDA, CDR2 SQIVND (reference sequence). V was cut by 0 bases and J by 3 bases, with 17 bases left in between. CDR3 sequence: CASSIDSLSPTANEKLFF. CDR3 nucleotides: TGTGCCAGTAGTATAGACTCCTTATCACCGACGGCTAATGAAAAACTGTTTTTT.

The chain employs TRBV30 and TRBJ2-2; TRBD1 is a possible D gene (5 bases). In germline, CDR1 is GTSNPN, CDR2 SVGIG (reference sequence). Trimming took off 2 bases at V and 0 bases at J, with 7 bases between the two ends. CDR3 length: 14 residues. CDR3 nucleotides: TGTGCCTGGAGTCCAGGGCCGAACACCGGGGAGCTGTTTTTT. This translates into CAWSPGPNTGELFF. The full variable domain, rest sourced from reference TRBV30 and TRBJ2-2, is SQTIHQWPATLVQPVGSPLSLECTVEGTSNPNLYWYRQAAGRGLQLLFYSVGIGQISSEVPQNLSASRPQDRQFILSSKKLLLSDSGFYLCAWSPGPNTGELFFGEGSRLTVL.

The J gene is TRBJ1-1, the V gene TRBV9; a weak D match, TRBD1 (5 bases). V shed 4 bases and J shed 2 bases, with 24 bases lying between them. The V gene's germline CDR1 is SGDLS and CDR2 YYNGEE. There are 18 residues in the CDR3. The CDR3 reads CASSLLNEGMVKNTEAFF. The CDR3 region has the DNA TGTGCCAGCAGCTTACTAAATGAGGGGATGGTGAAAAACACTGAAGCTTTCTTT.